The clone carrying this T cell receptor (beta chain) was recorded at least ten times. TCRdb redid the calling of the 5' RACE reads with MiXCR, one entry per CDR3 protein. Of approximately 600,000 distinct CDR3 sequences in the sample, 7.1% were seen once. Trimming at V came to 8 bases and at J to 0 bases, leaving 3 bases not matched to a gene. This CDR3 contains 14 residues. Each donor (without exception) was a healthy Caucasian. The data were taken from a study of identical twins. The data also belong to a second study, concerning yellow fever vaccine responses in identical twins.

Specimen: PBMCs. The chain has TRBV12-3 or TRBV12-4 and TRBJ2-3, with 9 nucleotides matching TRBD2. The receptor comes from a woman between 18 and 29 years old in good health. For the CDR3, the DNA is TGTGCCAGCTTGCGGGAGGGTAGCACAGATACGCAGTATTTT. Its translation: CASLREGSTDTQYF.